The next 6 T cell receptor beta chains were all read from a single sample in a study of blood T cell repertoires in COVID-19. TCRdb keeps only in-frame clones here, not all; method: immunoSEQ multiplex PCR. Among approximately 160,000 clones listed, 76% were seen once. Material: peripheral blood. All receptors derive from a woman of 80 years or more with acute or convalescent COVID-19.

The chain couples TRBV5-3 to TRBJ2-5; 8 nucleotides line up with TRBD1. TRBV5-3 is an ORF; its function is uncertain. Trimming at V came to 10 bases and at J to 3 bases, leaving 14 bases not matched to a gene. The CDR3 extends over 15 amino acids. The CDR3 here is CAFSRGTGREETQYF. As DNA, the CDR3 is TGTGCCTTCTCCCGGGGGACAGGCCGGGAAGAGACCCAGTACTTC.

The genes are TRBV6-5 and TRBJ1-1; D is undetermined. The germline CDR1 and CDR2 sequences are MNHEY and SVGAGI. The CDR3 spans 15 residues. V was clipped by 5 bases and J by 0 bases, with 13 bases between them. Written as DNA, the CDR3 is TGTGCCAGCAGTCCACCAGGAGGGCTGAACACTGAAGCTTTCTTT. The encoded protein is CASSPPGGLNTEAFF.

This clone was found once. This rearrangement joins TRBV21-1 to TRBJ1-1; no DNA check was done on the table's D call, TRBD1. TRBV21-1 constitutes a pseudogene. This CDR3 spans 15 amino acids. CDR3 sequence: CASTQGSGGNTEAFF. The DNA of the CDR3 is TGTGCCAGCACACAGGGTAGTGGAGGGAACACTGAAGCTTTCTTT.

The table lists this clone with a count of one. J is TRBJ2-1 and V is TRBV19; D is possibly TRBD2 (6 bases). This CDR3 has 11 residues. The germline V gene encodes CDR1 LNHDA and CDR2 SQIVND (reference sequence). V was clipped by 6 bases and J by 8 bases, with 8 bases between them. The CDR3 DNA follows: TGTGCCAGTAGCGGGAGATATGAGCAGTTCTTC. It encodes CASSGRYEQFF.

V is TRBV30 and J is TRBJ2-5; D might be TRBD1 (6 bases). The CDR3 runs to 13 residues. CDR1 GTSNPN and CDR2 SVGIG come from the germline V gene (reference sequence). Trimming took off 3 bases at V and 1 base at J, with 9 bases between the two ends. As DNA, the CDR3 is TGTGCCTGGAGCCTGGGGGCCCAAGAGACCCAGTACTTC. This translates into CAWSLGAQETQYF.

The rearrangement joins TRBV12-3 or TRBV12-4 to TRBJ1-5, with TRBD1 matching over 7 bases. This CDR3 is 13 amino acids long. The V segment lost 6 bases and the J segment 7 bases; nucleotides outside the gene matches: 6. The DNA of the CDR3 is TGTGCCAGCAGCCGGACAGGCGGCCAGCCCCAGCATTTT. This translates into CASSRTGGQPQHF.